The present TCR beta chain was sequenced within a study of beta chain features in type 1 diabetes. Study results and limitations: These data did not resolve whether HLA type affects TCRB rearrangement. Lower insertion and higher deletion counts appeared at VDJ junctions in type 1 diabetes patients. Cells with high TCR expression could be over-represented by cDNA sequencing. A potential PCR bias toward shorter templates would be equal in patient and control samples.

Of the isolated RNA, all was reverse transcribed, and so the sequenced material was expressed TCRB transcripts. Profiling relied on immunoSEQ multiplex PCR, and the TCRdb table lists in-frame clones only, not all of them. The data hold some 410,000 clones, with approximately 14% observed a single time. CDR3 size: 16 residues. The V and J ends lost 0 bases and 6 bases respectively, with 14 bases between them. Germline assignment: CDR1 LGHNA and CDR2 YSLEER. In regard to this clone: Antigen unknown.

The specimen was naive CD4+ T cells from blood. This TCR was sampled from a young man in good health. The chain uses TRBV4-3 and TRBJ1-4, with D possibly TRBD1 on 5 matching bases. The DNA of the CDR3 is TGCGCCAGCAGCCAAGATGGGAGGGGTGTTTATGAAAAACTGTTTTTT. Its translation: CASSQDGRGVYEKLFF.